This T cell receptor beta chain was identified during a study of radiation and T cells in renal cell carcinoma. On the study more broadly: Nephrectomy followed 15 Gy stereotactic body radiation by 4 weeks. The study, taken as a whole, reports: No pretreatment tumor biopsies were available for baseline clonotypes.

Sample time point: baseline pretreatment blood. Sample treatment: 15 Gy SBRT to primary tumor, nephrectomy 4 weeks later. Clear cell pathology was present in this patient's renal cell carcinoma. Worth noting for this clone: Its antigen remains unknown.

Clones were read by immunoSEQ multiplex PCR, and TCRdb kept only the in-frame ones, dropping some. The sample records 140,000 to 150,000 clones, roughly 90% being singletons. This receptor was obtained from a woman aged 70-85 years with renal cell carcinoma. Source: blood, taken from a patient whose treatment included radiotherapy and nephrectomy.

Here the CDR3 reads CASSPTDDRGTTWYEQYF. In nucleotides, the CDR3 is TGCGCCAGCAGCCCTACCGACGACAGGGGGACTACGTGGTACGAGCAGTACTTC. The chain combines TRBV5-1 with TRBJ2-7; the match to TRBD1 covers 9 bases. Germline V lookup: CDR1 SGHRS, CDR2 YFSETQ. CDR3 length: 18 residues. V shed 4 bases, J shed 4 bases, and the junction held 18 bases outside the gene matches.